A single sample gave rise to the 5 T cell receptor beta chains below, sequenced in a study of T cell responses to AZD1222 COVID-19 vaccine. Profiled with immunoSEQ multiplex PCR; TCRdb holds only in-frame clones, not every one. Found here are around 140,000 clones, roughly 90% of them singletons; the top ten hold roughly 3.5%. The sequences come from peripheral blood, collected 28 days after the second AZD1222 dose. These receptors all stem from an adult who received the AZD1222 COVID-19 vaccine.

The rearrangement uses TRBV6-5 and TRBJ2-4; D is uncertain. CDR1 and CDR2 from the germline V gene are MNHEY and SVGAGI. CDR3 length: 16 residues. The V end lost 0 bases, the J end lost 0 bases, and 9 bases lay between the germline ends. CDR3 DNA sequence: TGTGCCAGCAGTTACTCCGGTCCGCTAGCCAAAAACATTCAGTACTTC. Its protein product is CASSYSGPLAKNIQYF.

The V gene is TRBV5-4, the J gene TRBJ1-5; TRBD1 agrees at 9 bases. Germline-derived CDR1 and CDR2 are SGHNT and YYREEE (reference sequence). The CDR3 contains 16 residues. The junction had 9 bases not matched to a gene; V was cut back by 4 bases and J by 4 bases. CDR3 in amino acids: CASSETGGADNQPQHF. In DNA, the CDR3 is TGTGCCAGCAGCGAAACAGGGGGCGCAGATAATCAGCCCCAGCATTTT.

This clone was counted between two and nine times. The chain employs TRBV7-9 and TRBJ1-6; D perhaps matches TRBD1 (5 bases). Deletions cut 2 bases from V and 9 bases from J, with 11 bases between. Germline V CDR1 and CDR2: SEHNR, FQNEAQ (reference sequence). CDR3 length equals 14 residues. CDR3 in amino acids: CASSLIGEFSPLHF. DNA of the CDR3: TGTGCCAGCAGCTTAATAGGGGAATTTTCACCCCTCCACTTT.

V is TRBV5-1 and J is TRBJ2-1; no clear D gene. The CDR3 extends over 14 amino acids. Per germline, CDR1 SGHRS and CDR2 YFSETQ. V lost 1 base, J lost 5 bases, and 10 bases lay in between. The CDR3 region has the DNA TGCGCCAGCAGCTTGTTTACTGGGCACAATGAGCAGTTCTTC. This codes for CASSLFTGHNEQFF.

CDR3 in amino acids: CASSKTDRGWYEQYF. CDR3 bases: TGTGCCAGCAGCAAGACGGACAGGGGATGGTACGAGCAGTACTTC. This chain uses TRBV21-1 with TRBJ2-7; TRBD1 was called by the table and not checked on the DNA. TRBV21-1 represents a pseudogene. The CDR3 is made up of 15 amino acids.